The rows below give T cell receptor beta chains drawn from one sample of a study of shared clonotypes between healthy human individuals. The repertoire was sequenced with immunoSEQ multiplex PCR; TCRdb's copy has only in-frame clones and lacks some. The sample lists approximately 1,000,000 clones; around three quarters were seen once. The sample was memory CD4+ T cells from PBMCs. The receptors were gathered from a man aged 18-30 years in good health. Some clones in this sample may be carry-over from other donors' samples. CDR3s include the opening cysteine and the closing phenylalanine or tryptophan. A D gene is named only where the DNA matches it firmly. Size is omitted from some rows. Given values are once, few, many or a class for expanded clones.

NA TRBJ1-3 NA TRBV5-6 CASRSPPGNTIYF TGTGCCAGCAGGTCCCCGCCTGGAAACACCATATATTTT
once TRBJ1-3 NA TRBV18 CASSPPPERSGNTIYF TGTGCCAGCTCACCACCGCCAGAGCGTTCGGGAAACACCATATATTTT
NA TRBJ1-2 NA TRBV11-2 CASSAIQGLRRDGYTF TGTGCCAGCAGCGCCATCCAGGGACTGCGCCGCGATGGCTACACCTTC
NA TRBJ1-5 NA TRBV7-9 CASSLGPGGNQPQHF TGTGCCAGCAGCTTAGGCCCCGGGGGTAATCAGCCCCAGCATTTT
few TRBJ2-1 NA TRBV15 CATSRDQPSHNEQFF TGTGCCACCAGCAGAGATCAGCCTAGCCACAATGAGCAGTTCTTC
NA TRBJ2-7 NA TRBV9 CASSSIIGEQYF TGTGCCAGCAGCTCGATTATAGGAGAGCAGTACTTC
NA TRBJ1-1 TRBD1 TRBV6-5 CASGSGTDMNTEAFF TGTGCCAGCGGATCGGGGACAGATATGAACACTGAAGCTTTCTTT
NA TRBJ2-7 NA TRBV18 CASSLGRTSYEQYF TGTGCCAGCTCACTCGGACGGACCTCCTACGAGCAGTACTTC
NA TRBJ2-7 TRBD2 TRBV4-2 CASSQDASGRRRNEQYF TGTGCCAGCAGCCAAGATGCTAGCGGGAGGCGTCGCAACGAGCAGTACTTC
NA TRBJ2-2 NA TRBV28 CASRSGGTGELFF TGTGCCAGCAGGTCAGGAGGAACCGGGGAGCTGTTTTTT
NA TRBJ2-3 TRBD2 TRBV19 CASSLSGTSGRWDTQYF TGTGCCAGTAGCCTATCCGGGACTAGCGGGAGATGGGATACGCAGTATTTT
NA TRBJ1-1 NA TRBV5-8 CASSFQGSGTEAFF TGTGCCAGCAGCTTCCAAGGGTCGGGCACTGAAGCTTTCTTT
NA TRBJ2-5 TRBD1 TRBV30 CAWSWDRGLEEQYF TGTGCCTGGAGCTGGGACAGGGGGCTCGAAGAGCAGTACTTC
NA TRBJ1-2 TRBD1 TRBV29-1 CSVDRTGEGYTF TGCAGCGTTGACCGGACAGGGGAGGGCTACACCTTC
NA TRBJ2-3 TRBD1 TRBV11-3 CASSLERQGPQYF TGTGCCAGCAGCTTAGAGAGACAGGGACCGCAGTATTTT
once TRBJ2-7 NA TRBV28 CASSLYAGTYEQYF TGTGCCAGCAGTTTATATGCGGGAACCTACGAGCAGTACTTC
NA TRBJ1-1 NA TRBV29-1 CSVGWWNTEAFF TGCAGCGTGGGCTGGTGGAACACTGAAGCTTTCTTT
NA TRBJ1-2 NA TRBV15 CATSRDPTGSYGYTF TGTGCCACCAGCAGAGACCCCACAGGGAGCTATGGCTACACCTTC
few TRBJ1-5 NA TRBV5-1 CASSLGDGNQPQHF TGCGCCAGCAGCTTGGGGGACGGGAATCAGCCCCAGCATTTT
once TRBJ2-5 TRBD2 TRBV29-1 CSFWGGGETQYF TGCAGCTTCTGGGGGGGAGGCGAGACCCAGTACTTC